This T cell receptor (beta chain) was sequenced in a study of blood T cell repertoires in COVID-19. Overall study: Nucleic acid was either cDNA or gDNA, and it came from T cells, B-cell-depleted T cells, or PBMCs.

CDR3 length: 15 amino acids. Germline lookup yields CDR1 MNHEY and CDR2 SVGAGI. V was pared by 7 bases and J by 7 bases, with 15 bases of the junction left unmatched. Sequencing used immunoSEQ multiplex PCR; TCRdb keeps in-frame clones, though not all of them. This table holds 400,000 to 550,000 clones, around 89% found once. The sequencing sample was made of peripheral blood. This TCR derives from a woman aged 30 to 39 with acute or convalescent COVID-19. This sequence joins TRBV6-5 and TRBJ2-7; 8 bases are a match to TRBD1. The CDR3 DNA reads TGTGCCAGCACCCGAGGTGGACAGGGTCCATTTGAGCAGTACTTC. Amino acid sequence: CASTRGGQGPFEQYF.